These 20 T cell receptor beta chains were sequenced from one sample in a study of cytomegalovirus exposure and HLA in healthy donors. The PCR used 60 Vbeta and 13 Jbeta primers. The table came from immunoSEQ multiplex PCR; TCRdb's copy has only in-frame clones and leaves some out. Of 100,000 to 130,000 clones in the sample, 65% to 80% are singletons; the top ten hold 4% to 5%. The source material was PBMCs. The receptors come from a male donor in good health and CMV-seronegative.

V and J are TRBV6-5 and TRBJ2-7; perhaps TRBD1 as D (7 bases). The germline CDR1 and CDR2 sequences are MNHEY and SVGAGI. The CDR3 is 14 amino acids. The germline V and J ends were trimmed by 1 base and 3 bases, with 10 bases remaining between them. CDR3: CASSYWQGGYEQYF. In DNA form, the CDR3 reads TGTGCCAGCAGTTACTGGCAGGGGGGCTACGAGCAGTACTTC.

The chain recombines TRBV19 with TRBJ1-5, with 8 positions matching TRBD1. Germline CDR1 and CDR2: LNHDA and SQIVND (reference sequence). The CDR3 length is 14 residues. V trimming: 9 bases; J trimming: 6 bases; junction bases outside the gene matches: 10. This CDR3 is CASDQGARVQPQHF. DNA of the CDR3: TGTGCCAGCGACCAGGGGGCGAGGGTTCAGCCCCAGCATTTT.

The V gene is TRBV19, the J gene TRBJ2-3; 9 bases agree with TRBD1. This CDR3 contains 18 residues. Germline V gene lookup returns CDR1 LNHDA and CDR2 SQIVND (reference sequence). Trimming at V came to 7 bases and at J to 3 bases, leaving 17 bases not matched to a gene. The CDR3 DNA reads as TGTGCCAGTACCGAAGTAGGGACAGGGCGGTCGGTAACAGATACGCAGTATTTT. Its protein product is CASTEVGTGRSVTDTQYF.

This clone was seen a single time. This chain links TRBV2 with TRBJ2-7; the match to TRBD1 covers 7 bases. Germline assignment: CDR1 SNHLY and CDR2 FYNNEI. There are 14 residues in the CDR3. Trimming cost V 3 bases and J 5 bases; bases outside gene matches: 7. The CDR3 coding sequence is TGTGCCAGCAGTGACAGACAGGGAGAGGACGAGCAGTACTTC. Residues: CASSDRQGEDEQYF. Complete variable domain (other parts from reference TRBV2 and TRBJ2-7): EPEVTQTPSHQVTQMGQEVILRCVPISNHLYFYWYRQILGQKVEFLVSFYNNEISEKSEIFDDQFSVERPDGSNFTLKIRSTKLEDSAMYFCASSDRQGEDEQYFGPGTRLTVT.

The chain recombines TRBV7-2 with TRBJ2-1; no clear D. V was trimmed by 1 base and J by 2 bases, leaving 9 bases between them. The CDR3 extends over 15 amino acids. The germline CDR1 and CDR2 sequences are SGHTA and FQGNSA. The CDR3 loop is CASSLDPNAYNEQFF. As DNA, the CDR3 is TGTGCCAGCAGCTTAGACCCTAACGCCTACAATGAGCAGTTCTTC.

This clone was counted a single time. The chain is built from TRBV4-1 and TRBJ1-2, with TRBD1 matching 8 bases. Trimming removed 6 bases from V and 6 bases from J; junction bases left unmatched: 21. CDR1 and CDR2 (germline): MGHRA, YSYEKL. The CDR3 sequence is 18 residues long. Here the CDR3 reads CASSPAKDRERGADGYTF. CDR3 nucleotide sequence: TGCGCCAGCAGTCCAGCGAAGGACAGGGAGAGGGGGGCAGATGGCTACACCTTC.

The chain recombines TRBV21-1 with TRBJ2-7; TRBD2 reflects the table's D call only, with no check against the DNA. TRBV21-1 is noted as a pseudogene. The CDR3 extends over 15 amino acids. The CDR3, as DNA: TGTGCCAGCAGCAAACCGAGCGGGAGGGCGGGCGAGCAGTACTTC. Translated: CASSKPSGRAGEQYF.

The V and J genes are TRBV4-1 and TRBJ2-1; D is possibly TRBD1 (8 bases). Germline V gives CDR1 MGHRA, CDR2 YSYEKL. This CDR3 is 14 amino acids long. With 4 bases removed from V and 8 bases from J, the gap between germline ends came to 15 bases. The CDR3 is CASSPRTGRDEQFF. CDR3 DNA: TGCGCCAGCAGCCCTCGGACAGGGAGGGATGAGCAGTTCTTC.

This clone has just a few counts. The chain has TRBV5-1 and TRBJ2-7; possible D gene TRBD1, 5 bases. V lost 1 base to trimming and J lost 2 bases, with 19 bases between them. CDR1 is SGHRS, CDR2 YFSETQ, per germline. The CDR3 loop spans 17 amino acids. The CDR3: CASSLFWLGQGTYEQYF. The DNA for the CDR3 is TGCGCCAGCAGCTTGTTCTGGTTAGGGCAGGGAACCTACGAGCAGTACTTC. Full variable domain (missing parts from reference TRBV5-1 and TRBJ2-7): KAGVTQTPRYLIKTRGQQVTLSCSPISGHRSVSWYQQTPGQGLQFLFEYFSETQRNKGNFPGRFSGRQFSNSRSEMNVSTLELGDSALYLCASSLFWLGQGTYEQYFGPGTRLTVT.

J is TRBJ1-2 and V is TRBV5-1, with 7 bases lining up with TRBD1. Germline CDR1 and CDR2: SGHRS and YFSETQ. The length of the CDR3 is 13 residues. V was pared by 3 bases and J by 4 bases, with 3 bases of the junction left unmatched. The CDR3 region is CASSYNRGYGYTF. Written as DNA, the CDR3 is TGCGCCAGCAGCTATAACAGGGGCTATGGCTACACCTTC.

The chain carries TRBV19 and TRBJ1-2; D call uncertain. The V end lost 3 bases, the J end lost 2 bases, and 19 bases lay between the germline ends. Germline CDR1 is LNHDA and CDR2 is SQIVND (reference sequence). This CDR3 comprises 17 residues. In nucleotides, the CDR3 is TGTGCCAGTAGTATCTCCGACTCCCGACGGGGAAACTATGGCTACACCTTC. Protein: CASSISDSRRGNYGYTF.

The rearrangement uses TRBV4-1 and TRBJ2-4, with 13 bases lining up with TRBD2. This CDR3 has 20 amino acids. With 4 bases clipped from V and 2 bases from J, the junction kept 14 bases outside the gene matches. Germline V lookup: CDR1 MGHRA, CDR2 YSYEKL. The CDR3 DNA is TGCGCCAGCAGCCTATCCCAACTAGCGGGAGGGCCGATGCCCAAAAACATTCAGTACTTC. Translation: CASSLSQLAGGPMPKNIQYF.

The chain employs TRBV10-1 and TRBJ2-7, with 11 positions matching TRBD2. V gave up 5 bases and J gave up 4 bases; unmatched junction bases: 10. The CDR3 totals 16 residues. Germline V gives CDR1 WNHNN, CDR2 SYGVQD (reference sequence). CDR3 residues: CASSNLSGRALYEQYF. The CDR3 DNA reads TGCGCCAGCAGTAACCTTAGCGGGAGGGCCTTGTACGAGCAGTACTTC.

The chain joins TRBV7-2 to TRBJ2-6; D unresolved. Germline V gene sequence: CDR1 SGHTA, CDR2 FQGNSA. V was shortened by 5 bases and J by 0 bases, with 8 bases between the two germline ends. The CDR3 is 15 residues long. This CDR3 reads CASSPSVSGANVLTF. The DNA for the CDR3 is TGTGCCAGCAGCCCGAGTGTCTCTGGGGCCAACGTCCTGACTTTC.

The rearrangement joins TRBV6-1 to TRBJ1-2, with 8 positions matching TRBD1. The CDR3 runs 17 residues. The germline V gene has CDR1 MNHNS and CDR2 SASEGT. The V segment lost 4 bases and the J segment 8 bases; nucleotides outside the gene matches: 18. CDR3 DNA sequence: TGTGCCAGCAGTGTGGGGGATTCTCGACAGGGGCCATTGGGCTACACCTTC. It yields the protein CASSVGDSRQGPLGYTF.

The V gene is TRBV27, the J gene TRBJ2-1; TRBD1 matches 8 bases. This CDR3 spans 15 amino acids. CDR1 and CDR2 from the germline V gene are MNHEY and SMNVEV (reference sequence). V lost 2 bases to trimming and J lost 5 bases; unmatched junction nucleotides: 5. The CDR3: CASSLGQGANNEQFF. Here the CDR3 DNA reads TGTGCCAGCAGTTTAGGGCAGGGGGCCAACAATGAGCAGTTCTTC.

This sequence joins TRBV7-8 and TRBJ1-5, with TRBD1 as a possible D gene (5 bases). The CDR3 spans 15 residues. V lost 1 base and J lost 7, with 14 bases in between. Germline V lookup: CDR1 SGHVS, CDR2 FQNEAQ. The CDR3 spells CASSLGVPGGQPQHF. In nucleotides, the CDR3 is TGTGCCAGCAGCTTAGGTGTGCCGGGGGGGCAGCCCCAGCATTTT.

The chain couples TRBV11-3 to TRBJ2-1, with 10 bases lining up with TRBD1. The germline V gene encodes CDR1 SGHNT and CDR2 YENEEA. The ends lost 3 bases at V and 8 bases at J; junction bases unmatched: 4. The CDR3 is 14 amino acids. In DNA form, the CDR3 reads TGTGCCAGCAGCTTGGGACAGGGGACCTATGAGCAGTTCTTC. Residues: CASSLGQGTYEQFF.

The chain joins TRBV29-1 to TRBJ1-2; 8 nucleotides match TRBD1. Germline V lookup: CDR1 SQVTM, CDR2 ANQGSEA. The CDR3 runs 13 residues. Losses at the gene ends were 3 bases for V and 4 bases for J; bases not matched to a gene: 4. The CDR3 bases are TGCAGCGTTGACCACGGACAGGGCTATGGCTACACCTTC. Residues: CSVDHGQGYGYTF. The whole variable domain, filled in from reference TRBV29-1 and TRBJ1-2, reads SAVISQKPSRDICQRGTSLTIQCQVDSQVTMMFWYRQQPGQSLTLIATANQGSEATYESGFVIDKFPISRPNLTFSTLTVSNMSPEDSSIYLCSVDHGQGYGYTFGSGTRLTVV.

The chain couples TRBV7-9 to TRBJ1-1, with D maybe TRBD1 (5 bases). The CDR3 has 15 amino acids. Germline loops: CDR1 SEHNR, CDR2 FQNEAQ (reference sequence). Trimming cost V 1 base and J 3 bases, with 12 bases left between them. As DNA, the CDR3 is TGTGCCAGCAGCTTAGGCAGGGTCGGGTACACTGAAGCTTTCTTT. Translated: CASSLGRVGYTEAFF. Supplemented by reference TRBV7-9 and TRBJ1-1, the full variable domain reads DTGVSQNPRHKITKRGQNVTFRCDPISEHNRLYWYRQTLGQGPEFLTYFQNEAQLEKSRLLSDRFSAERPKGSFSTLEIQRTEQGDSAMYLCASSLGRVGYTEAFFGQGTRLTVV.